A selection of T cell receptor beta chains follows, all from one sample in a study of OX40 agonist ivuxolimab in advanced cancers. Assay used: immunoSEQ multiplex PCR; TCRdb lists only in-frame clones, some missing. The sample holds some 90,000 clones; about 92% are singletons and the top ten take roughly 3.5%. The sample in question was CD4+ or CD8+ T cells sorted from blood, obtained in a trial of the OX40 agonist ivuxolimab. All receptors come from an adult with an advanced solid tumor such as melanoma, head and neck, liver or kidney cancer. Both conserved end residues are part of each CDR3. Each record gives: V gene, J gene, clone size, CDR3 length, D gene, CDR3 protein, CDR3 DNA. The D gene is left open where the match is weak. Rows may omit the clone size; those that give it use once, few, many or a size class.

TRBV9	TRBJ1-1	.	13	.	CASSYRLNTEAFF	TGTGCCAGCAGTTACAGGTTAAACACTGAAGCTTTCTTT
TRBV11-2	TRBJ2-7	few	12	.	CASSLGPLEQYF	TGTGCCAGCAGCTTAGGCCCCCTCGAGCAGTACTTC
TRBV2	TRBJ2-1	.	15	TRBD2	CASRDTSGGKNEQFF	TGTGCCAGCAGAGACACTAGCGGGGGGAAGAATGAGCAGTTCTTC
TRBV7-2	TRBJ1-1	.	14	TRBD1	CASNPGGWRTEAFF	TGTGCCAGCAACCCAGGGGGCTGGAGGACTGAAGCTTTCTTT
TRBV29-1	TRBJ2-6	.	15	.	CSVPQQGTGANVLTF	TGCAGCGTTCCTCAGCAGGGAACTGGGGCCAACGTCCTGACTTTC
TRBV15	TRBJ2-3	.	16	TRBD2	CATSRETRGSADTQYF	TGTGCCACCAGCAGAGAAACGCGGGGGTCGGCGGATACGCAGTATTTT
TRBV28	TRBJ1-5	.	16	.	CASSYNPGISNQPQHF	TGTGCCAGCAGCTACAACCCAGGGATTAGCAATCAGCCCCAGCATTTT
TRBV19	TRBJ1-1	.	14	.	CASSTRQENTEAFF	TGTGCCAGTAGTACAAGACAGGAGAACACTGAAGCTTTCTTT
TRBV27	TRBJ2-3	.	16	TRBD2	CASSLSSGGTTDTQYF	TGTGCCAGCAGTTTATCGAGCGGGGGGACCACAGATACGCAGTATTTT
TRBV7-2	TRBJ2-3	.	17	TRBD2	CASSEGVAGVFTDTQYF	TGTGCCAGCAGCGAGGGGGTAGCGGGGGTTTTCACAGATACGCAGTATTTT